A selection of T cell receptor beta chains follows, all from one sample in a study of T-cell reconstitution after alpha-beta-depleted transplantation in children. TCRdb used MiXCR to reprocess the PCR reads, holding one entry per CDR3 protein. Here the sample spans 130,000 to 150,000 distinct CDR3 sequences, around 10% being singletons. The sequencing here drew on PBMCs, mostly from graft donor cells, taken 180 days after TCRalphabeta/CD19-depleted stem cell transplant. These receptors all come from a female patient aged 2-9 years who had a stem cell transplant for congenital amegakaryocytic thrombocytopenia, so the T cells may come from the graft donor. Each CDR3 is given with its conserved first and last residue. Each record gives: J gene, D gene, clone size, V gene, CDR3 DNA, CDR3 protein. The D gene is left open where the match is weak. Size values are once, few and many counts, or a class for expanded clones, and some rows have none.

TRBJ1-4	NA	NA	TRBV6-5	TGTGCCAGCAGTTACCAGGGTGAAGGGGAAAAACTGTTTTTT	CASSYQGEGEKLFF
TRBJ2-2	NA	many	TRBV20-1	TGCAGTGCTAGTAGTGGAGCCACCGGGGAGCTGTTTTTT	CSASSGATGELFF
TRBJ2-7	TRBD2	many	TRBV20-1	TGCAGTGCTAGAGATGGGGGCTCTACGGGAGGGTCCTACGAGCAGTACTTC	CSARDGGSTGGSYEQYF
TRBJ1-2	NA	few	TRBV28	TGTGCCAGCAGTCTCACTCCGAACTATGGCTACACCTTC	CASSLTPNYGYTF
TRBJ1-5	NA	NA	TRBV10-3	TGTGCCATCGCCGGTCAGGGCAATCAGCCCCAGCATTTT	CAIAGQGNQPQHF
TRBJ2-6	NA	many	TRBV4-1	TGCGCCAGCAGCCAAGTAGGTCGTGGGGCCAACGTCCTGACTTTC	CASSQVGRGANVLTF
TRBJ2-7	TRBD1	many	TRBV4-1	TGCGCCAGCAGCCAGACAGGGGCATTCGTCTACGAGCAGTACTTC	CASSQTGAFVYEQYF
TRBJ2-7	TRBD1	many	TRBV5-6	TGTGCCAGCAGTCCCGGGACAGGGAGGCTCGAGCAGTACTTC	CASSPGTGRLEQYF
TRBJ1-2	NA	few	TRBV30	TGTGCCTGGAGGCGCGGCGGGGGGCCTGGCTATGGCTACACCTTC	CAWRRGGGPGYGYTF
TRBJ2-1	NA	few	TRBV18	TGTGCCAGCTCACCACCGAGAACCTACAATGAGCAGTTCTTC	CASSPPRTYNEQFF
TRBJ2-1	NA	few	TRBV5-1	TGCGCCAGCGCTCGAGCGTCTCACCAATACAATGAGCAGTTCTTC	CASARASHQYNEQFF
TRBJ2-1	NA	many	TRBV11-1	TGTGCCAGCAGCTTAGGGGCCCCAAGCTCCTACAATGAGCAGTTCTTC	CASSLGAPSSYNEQFF
TRBJ2-7	NA	many	TRBV12-3/TRBV12-4	TGTGCCAGCAAAACAGGAGGACCTTCCTACGAGCAGTACTTC	CASKTGGPSYEQYF
TRBJ2-5	NA	many	TRBV18	TGTGCCAGCTCACCGTCGACAGGACTCCAAGAGACCCAGTACTTC	CASSPSTGLQETQYF
TRBJ1-5	NA	NA	TRBV15	TGTGCCACCAGCAGAGGGCAGGGATATCAGCCCCAGCATTTT	CATSRGQGYQPQHF
TRBJ2-5	NA	many	TRBV5-1	TGCGCCAGCAGCTTGGACGAGACCCAGTACTTC	CASSLDETQYF
TRBJ2-1	NA	few	TRBV12-5	TGTGCTAGTGGCCCCGGAGGGCTTGAGCAGTTCTTC	CASGPGGLEQFF
TRBJ2-1	NA	many	TRBV19	TGTGCCAGTAGTGGTCAGAGGAGCTCCTACAATGAGCAGTTCTTC	CASSGQRSSYNEQFF
TRBJ2-7	TRBD2	many	TRBV4-1	TGCGCCAGCAGCCACCGGACTAGCGGGAACTACGAGCAGTACTTC	CASSHRTSGNYEQYF
TRBJ1-2	NA	many	TRBV7-2	TGTGCCAGCAGAAATCGACAGAGCTATGGCTACACCTTC	CASRNRQSYGYTF
TRBJ2-2	NA	NA	TRBV20-1	TGCAGTGCTAGAGCTGTAGGACAAATGAATACCGGGGAGCTGTTTTTT	CSARAVGQMNTGELFF
TRBJ1-6	TRBD1	many	TRBV12-3/TRBV12-4	TGTGCCAGCAGTCCCCCAGGGGGTTCCTATAATTCACCCCTCCACTTT	CASSPPGGSYNSPLHF
TRBJ2-7	TRBD1	NA	TRBV12-3/TRBV12-4	TGTGCCAGCAGTTTAACCGGGACAGGGGGTGGCGAGCAGTACTTC	CASSLTGTGGGEQYF
TRBJ1-4	NA	many	TRBV12-3/TRBV12-4	TGTGCCAGCAGAGTTCTGGGGCAGTCCAGAACTAATGAAAAACTGTTTTTT	CASRVLGQSRTNEKLFF
TRBJ1-1	TRBD1	many	TRBV12-3/TRBV12-4	TGTGCCAGCAGTCCCTCCGGGACAGGGAACACTGAAGCTTTCTTT	CASSPSGTGNTEAFF